This T cell receptor (beta chain) comes out of a study of shared clonotypes between healthy human individuals. Study-wide results and caveats: Generally, naive subsets (rather than memory subsets) showed larger estimated richness.

The study separated CD4+ cells into CD45RA+ naive and CD45RA-negative memory subsets. The germline V gene encodes CDR1 LNHNV and CDR2 YYDKDF (reference sequence). V lost 4 bases, J lost 8 bases, and 11 bases lay in between. CDR3 length: 12 residues. A word on this clone: No antigen is known for it.

It was at deep level that the assay was run. Sequenced by immunoSEQ multiplex PCR; TCRdb stores in-frame clones only, minus some. Seen here are hundreds of thousands of clones, approximately 97% observed once, and the top ten hold about 0.057%. Sample: naive CD4+ T cells sorted from blood. Subset defined: CD45RA+ positively selected. The receptor was derived from a woman aged 25-40 years in good health. The V and J genes are TRBV15 and TRBJ1-1, with D perhaps TRBD1 (6 bases). The CDR3 spells CATSTSGVEAFF. CDR3 nucleotide sequence: TGTGCCACCAGCACCTCAGGGGTCGAAGCTTTCTTT.